These 21 T cell receptor beta chains share one sample of origin, sequenced in a study of CD8 T cells in ankylosing spondylitis (dated by TCRdb to 2016 to 2017). Study-wide findings and limitations: Blood from ankylosing spondylitis patients appeared to be characterized by a TCR beta motif composed of eight or nine highly homologous amino acid variants.

No antigens are known for them. Library prep was done by 5' RACE. These reads were obtained on an Illumina HiSeq 2500. TCRdb trimmed public reads at Q25 via fastp, called clones via MiXCR and kept in-frame beta chains. CDR3 protein duplicates are merged, each entry listing the most common genes and DNA. This sample lists more than 400,000 distinct CDR3 sequences; about 5% were detected once. The top ten clonotypes cover roughly 3.5% of the sample. Sequenced sample: blood, either unsorted or a sorted T cell fraction (not recorded which). These receptors all stem from a male donor with ankylosing spondylitis.

This clonotype was seen many times. V usage is TRBV6-2 or TRBV6-3 and J usage is TRBJ2-1; possible D gene TRBD2, 7 bases. Germline V gene sequence: CDR1 MNHEY, CDR2 SVGEGT. This CDR3 spans 16 amino acids. Trimming removed 2 bases at V and 2 bases at J, with 13 bases between. The CDR3 DNA reads TGTGCCAGCAGTTACCCTACCGGGGGGCCCTACAATGAGCAGTTCTTC. Residues: CASSYPTGGPYNEQFF.

This clonotype was recorded at least ten times. The chain couples TRBV7-9 to TRBJ2-1, with TRBD2 matching 14 bases. This CDR3 spans 14 amino acids. The trim removed 10 bases at V and 8 bases at J, leaving 7 bases unmatched. CDR1 is SEHNR and CDR2 is FQNEAQ in the germline V gene (reference sequence). The CDR3 is CATMGLAGEDEQFF. CDR3 bases: TGTGCCACCATGGGACTAGCGGGGGAAGATGAGCAGTTCTTC.

This clonotype was recorded many times. The chain couples TRBV20-1 to TRBJ2-7, with D unclear. The CDR3 has 15 amino acids. Germline V gene sequence: CDR1 DFQATT, CDR2 SNEGSKA (reference sequence). The ends were cut back, 0 bases at V and 0 bases at J, with 12 bases in the middle. CDR3 DNA sequence: TGCAGTGCTAGAGATGTTGACCGGGCCTCCTACGAGCAGTACTTC. Protein: CSARDVDRASYEQYF.

This clonotype turned up a few times. V usage is TRBV6-2 or TRBV6-3 and J usage is TRBJ2-7; no clear D gene. This CDR3 region has 13 residues. The V and J ends lost 3 bases and 2 bases respectively, with 8 bases between them. Germline V gives CDR1 MNHEY, CDR2 SVGEGT. The CDR3: CASSYYSTYEQYF. CDR3 DNA sequence: TGTGCCAGCAGTTATTACAGCACCTACGAGCAGTACTTC.

The table lists this clonotype with many counts. V is TRBV20-1 and J is TRBJ2-7; the match to TRBD1 covers 8 bases. The J segment lost 6 bases and the V segment lost 0 bases, leaving 13 bases of the junction unmatched. Germline-derived CDR1 and CDR2 are DFQATT and SNEGSKA (reference sequence). There are 16 residues in the CDR3. The CDR3 protein is CSARDYRTGWSLEQYF. The CDR3 coding sequence is TGCAGTGCTAGAGATTATAGGACAGGGTGGTCTCTCGAGCAGTACTTC.

This clonotype has ten or more counts. This rearrangement joins TRBV20-1 to TRBJ2-5; D perhaps matches TRBD1 (6 bases). The germline V gene has CDR1 DFQATT and CDR2 SNEGSKA (reference sequence). The CDR3 consists of 16 residues. V was shortened by 0 bases and J by 4 bases, with 18 bases between the two germline ends. This CDR3 reads CSARDVGGPKGETQYF. CDR3 nucleotide sequence: TGCAGTGCTAGAGATGTTGGGGGCCCGAAGGGAGAGACCCAGTACTTC.

Many counts were recorded for this clonotype. CDR3 DNA sequence: TGCAGTGCGCCTGAAGATTGGGCAGGGGGTGACTATGGCTACACCTTC. Its protein is CSAPEDWAGGDYGYTF. The genes are TRBV20-1 and TRBJ1-2; 7 bases agree with TRBD1. V was pared by 6 bases and J by 3 bases, with 16 bases of the junction left unmatched. The germline V gene encodes CDR1 DFQATT and CDR2 SNEGSKA (reference sequence). The CDR3 sequence is 16 residues long.

This clonotype has at least ten counts. The chain joins TRBV7-9 to TRBJ1-2, with D hard to call. V gave up 1 base and J gave up 10 bases, with 13 bases separating them. There are 13 residues in the CDR3. Germline V gene data show CDR1 as SEHNR and CDR2 as FQNEAQ (reference sequence). Here the CDR3 reads CASSLEDRNHYTF. As DNA, the CDR3 is TGTGCCAGCAGCTTAGAAGACCGAAATCACTACACCTTC.

This clonotype was detected many times. Written as DNA, the CDR3 is TGTGCCAGCAGTCCCAACCGGCGGGAGACCCAGTACTTC. Protein product: CASSPNRRETQYF. The genes are TRBV12-3 or TRBV12-4 and TRBJ2-5; D remains ambiguous. The ends were cut back, 5 bases at V and 5 bases at J, with 12 bases in the middle. This CDR3 has 13 residues.

This clonotype was recorded many times. The chain combines TRBV7-9 with TRBJ2-4, with D perhaps TRBD2 (5 bases). The germline CDR1 and CDR2 sequences are SEHNR and FQNEAQ (reference sequence). The ends were cut back, 2 bases at V and 2 bases at J, with 16 bases in the middle. This CDR3 comprises 17 residues. The CDR3 here is CASSLLAGPESKNIQYF. CDR3 DNA: TGTGCCAGCAGCTTACTTGCGGGTCCGGAGTCCAAAAACATTCAGTACTTC. The full variable domain, completed using reference TRBV7-9 and TRBJ2-4, is DTGVSQNPRHKITKRGQNVTFRCDPISEHNRLYWYRQTLGQGPEFLTYFQNEAQLEKSRLLSDRFSAERPKGSFSTLEIQRTEQGDSAMYLCASSLLAGPESKNIQYFGAGTRLSVL.

V usage is TRBV28 and J usage is TRBJ2-1; 7 bases match TRBD1. Germline loops: CDR1 MDHEN, CDR2 SYDVKM. The CDR3 sequence is 12 residues long. V was clipped by 6 bases and J by 16 bases; unmatched bases: 12. The CDR3 loop is CASSQDRTPPFF. The CDR3 DNA reads as TGTGCCAGCAGCCAGGACAGGACGCCCCCCTTCTTC.

V and J are TRBV11-2 and TRBJ2-3; D is perhaps TRBD1 or TRBD2 (6 bases each). V lost 2 bases to trimming and J lost 0 bases, with 18 bases between them. Germline CDR1 and CDR2: SGHAT and FQNNGV. The CDR3 runs to 18 residues. As DNA, the CDR3 is TGTGCCAGCAGCTTAAGGGGGACTGGATCCTTTAGCACAGATACGCAGTATTTT. Translating it yields CASSLRGTGSFSTDTQYF.

This clonotype was recorded a few times. The V call is TRBV20-1, the J call TRBJ2-7, with 10 bases that match TRBD1. J gave up 6 bases and V 6 bases, and 8 bases lay outside the gene matches. CDR1 and CDR2 from the germline V gene are DFQATT and SNEGSKA (reference sequence). The CDR3 runs to 13 residues. The CDR3 bases are TGCAGTGCCGTGACAGGGGGCTACGGCGAGCAGTACTTC. Translated, it gives CSAVTGGYGEQYF.

In its sample, this clonotype was seen a few times. The chain joins TRBV15 to TRBJ2-7; perhaps D is TRBD1 or TRBD2 (5 bases each). Germline-derived CDR1 and CDR2 are LNHNV and YYDKDF (reference sequence). The CDR3 contains 14 residues. Trimming removed 0 bases at V and 7 bases at J, with 13 bases between. The CDR3 sequence is CATSRDVQRGEQYF. In DNA form, the CDR3 reads TGTGCCACCAGCAGAGATGTTCAGAGGGGTGAGCAGTACTTC. Full variable domain (remainder filled in from reference TRBV15 and TRBJ2-7): DAMVIQNPRYQVTQFGKPVTLSCSQTLNHNVMYWYQQKSSQAPKLLFHYYDKDFNNEADTPDNFQSRRPNTSFCFLDIRSPGLGDTAMYLCATSRDVQRGEQYFGPGTRLTVT.

This clonotype showed up many times. V usage is TRBV6-1 and J usage is TRBJ1-2, with no clear D. The CDR3 sequence is 13 residues long. Deletions cut 3 bases from V and 3 bases from J, with 8 bases between. The V gene's germline CDR1 is MNHNS and CDR2 SASEGT. In DNA form, the CDR3 reads TGTGCCAGCAGTGACGTCGGGGACTATGGCTACACCTTC. This encodes CASSDVGDYGYTF.

This clonotype appeared a few times. The gene calls are TRBV11-1 and TRBJ2-4; D remains unclear. Germline V gene lookup returns CDR1 SGHAT and CDR2 FQDESV (reference sequence). Trimming took 1 base from V and 1 from J, leaving 17 bases between them. This CDR3 is 18 amino acids long. Here the CDR3 reads CASSLGRLTSPAKNIQYF. In DNA, the CDR3 is TGTGCCAGCAGCTTAGGACGATTGACAAGCCCGGCCAAAAACATTCAGTACTTC. Looking up the rest from reference TRBV11-1 and TRBJ2-4 gives the full variable domain: EAEVAQSPRYKITEKSQAVAFWCDPISGHATLYWYRQILGQGPELLVQFQDESVVDDSQLPKDRFSAERLKGVDSTLKIQPAELGDSAMYLCASSLGRLTSPAKNIQYFGAGTRLSVL.

V and J are TRBV4-3 and TRBJ1-1, with D tentatively TRBD1 (5 bases). Per germline, CDR1 LGHNA and CDR2 YSLEER. V lost 2 bases and J 4 bases, leaving 17 bases between the germline ends. This CDR3 is built from 16 residues. The CDR3 here is CASSQQTGTYGTEAFF. The CDR3 nucleotides read TGCGCCAGCAGCCAACAAACCGGGACTTACGGCACTGAAGCTTTCTTT.

About this clonotype itself: Possible read error: a much larger clone is one base away. This sequence joins TRBV12-3 or TRBV12-4 and TRBJ1-2; no definite D call. The CDR3 has 15 residues. Trimming removed 7 bases at V and 3 bases at J, with 18 bases between. CDR3: CASNRGDLGDYGYTF. Written as DNA, the CDR3 is TGTGCCAGCAACCGGGGAGACCTAGGAGACTATGGCTACACCTTC.

This clonotype was found many times. The chain carries TRBV5-1 and TRBJ1-6; tentative D call: TRBD1 (6 bases). In germline, CDR1 is SGHRS, CDR2 YFSETQ. The CDR3 covers 14 residues. The V and J ends lost 5 bases and 5 bases respectively, with 11 bases between them. CDR3 nucleotide sequence: TGCGCCAGCAGAGGACAGTCCCATAATTCACCCCTCCACTTT. It translates to CASRGQSHNSPLHF.

This clonotype was counted at least ten times. The chain combines TRBV11-2 with TRBJ2-7, with 10 bases identical to TRBD2. The CDR3 extends over 17 amino acids. V shed 0 bases and J 0 bases; nucleotides not matched to a gene: 5. Looked up from germline, CDR1 is SGHAT and CDR2 is FQNNGV. In DNA form, the CDR3 reads TGTGCCAGCAGCTTAGATCTAGCGGGAGCGTACTCCTACGAGCAGTACTTC. Protein product: CASSLDLAGAYSYEQYF.

This clonotype was recorded at least ten times. The V and J genes are TRBV5-1 and TRBJ2-1, with no clear D. The CDR3 runs to 11 residues. V was clipped by 4 bases and J by 8 bases, with 7 bases between them. The germline V gene has CDR1 SGHRS and CDR2 YFSETQ. The CDR3 loop is CASSRWYEQFF. In DNA, the CDR3 is TGCGCCAGCAGCCGCTGGTATGAGCAGTTCTTC.